This T cell receptor beta chain was recorded in a study of vaccination effects on CD4 cells after COVID-19. In germline, CDR1 is LGHDT, CDR2 YNNKEL (reference sequence). Trimming stripped 4 bases from V and 6 bases from J, with 15 bases between. The CDR3 totals 14 residues. Antigen-specific CD4+ T cells were expanded with viral peptide pools in the ViraFEST assay before sequencing. After less than 11 days in culture, the CD4+ T cells were isolated. Notes on this clone: Its target is not known.

Assay: immunoSEQ multiplex PCR; the TCRdb copy retains only in-frame clones and omits some. Of some 59,000 clones listed, 80% to 85% are singletons. This receptor was obtained from a human donor who received a COVID-19 vaccine. Sequenced material: CD4+ T cells from PBMCs cultured with HCoV-229E spike peptides, taken before COVID-19 vaccination. The chain joins TRBV3-1 (or the pseudogene TRBV3-2) to TRBJ1-2, with D unclear. The CDR3 coding sequence is TGTGCCAGCAGCCCCGCGGCGGTTGCGCATGGCTACACCTTC. Translating it yields CASSPAAVAHGYTF.